These T cell receptor beta chains were read from a single sample in a study of OX40 agonist ivuxolimab in advanced cancers. Clones were sequenced by immunoSEQ multiplex PCR, and TCRdb holds only the in-frame ones, with some missing. This sample has about 60,000 clones; around 90% occur once, and the top ten carry roughly 25%. Sequenced material: CD4+ or CD8+ T cells sorted from blood, taken in a trial of the OX40 agonist ivuxolimab. The receptors were gathered from an adult with an advanced solid tumor such as melanoma, head and neck, liver or kidney cancer. Each CDR3 is given with its conserved first and last residue. A D gene is named only where the DNA matches it firmly. Size is stated for part of the rows, as once, few or many counts, or as a class when the clone is expanded.

clone size | J gene | D gene | CDR3 length | V gene | CDR3 protein | CDR3 DNA
- | TRBJ1-6 | - | 13 | TRBV7-2 | CASSSDVGGPLHF | TGTGCCAGCAGTTCCGACGTAGGGGGACCCCTCCACTTT
- | TRBJ1-5 | - | 12 | TRBV7-8 | CASSEGDQPQHF | TGTGCCAGCAGCGAGGGGGATCAGCCCCAGCATTTT
- | TRBJ2-2 | TRBD2 | 13 | TRBV7-8 | CASSSGGGGELFF | TGTGCCAGCAGCTCGGGAGGAGGAGGGGAGCTGTTTTTT
- | TRBJ2-7 | - | 13 | TRBV28 | CASSFRGSYEQYF | TGTGCCAGCAGTTTTCGGGGCTCCTACGAGCAGTACTTC
- | TRBJ2-3 | - | 15 | TRBV9 | CASSVGASSTDTQYF | TGTGCCAGCAGCGTAGGGGCTTCTAGCACAGATACGCAGTATTTT
once | TRBJ1-2 | - | 12 | TRBV11-2 | CASRTGIYGYTF | TGTGCCAGCAGAACAGGGATCTATGGCTACACCTTC
- | TRBJ2-7 | - | 14 | TRBV11-2 | CASSNTRRDDEQYF | TGTGCCAGCAGCAATACTAGACGGGACGACGAGCAGTACTTC
- | TRBJ2-7 | TRBD2 | 15 | TRBV7-2 | CASSKQRDGAYEQYF | TGTGCCAGCAGCAAGCAGCGGGATGGCGCCTACGAGCAGTACTTC
- | TRBJ2-7 | TRBD1 | 15 | TRBV4-1 | CASGLEGQGISEQYF | TGCGCCAGCGGTCTCGAGGGACAGGGGATTAGCGAGCAGTACTTC
- | TRBJ2-1 | - | 12 | TRBV6-6 | CASSYSTDEQFF | TGTGCCAGCAGTTACTCGACTGATGAGCAGTTCTTC
- | TRBJ2-7 | - | 10 | TRBV20-1 | CSAPGYEQYF | TGCAGTGCTCCGGGTTACGAGCAGTACTTC
- | TRBJ2-1 | - | 14 | TRBV6-5 | CASSYSVFYNEQFF | TGTGCCAGCAGTTACTCGGTGTTCTACAATGAGCAGTTCTTC
- | TRBJ2-2 | TRBD1 | 19 | TRBV7-8 | CASSFPRTGLIPNTGELFF | TGTGCCAGCAGCTTTCCTCGGACAGGGTTGATTCCGAACACCGGGGAGCTGTTTTTT
- | TRBJ2-3 | - | 13 | TRBV7-6 | CASATRAPARQYF | TGTGCCTCAGCAACCAGGGCCCCAGCCCGGCAGTATTTT
- | TRBJ2-7 | - | 11 | TRBV19 | CASSDNYEQYF | TGTGCCAGTAGCGACAACTACGAGCAGTACTTC
- | TRBJ2-1 | TRBD2 | 16 | TRBV9 | CASSVGGLAVYNEQFF | TGTGCCAGCAGCGTCGGCGGACTAGCGGTTTACAATGAGCAGTTCTTC
- | TRBJ2-5 | TRBD1 | 13 | TRBV23-1 | CASTRQGLETQYF | TGCGCCAGCACTCGACAGGGGCTCGAGACCCAGTACTTC
- | TRBJ2-5 | - | 13 | TRBV21-1 | CASSRRRPETQYF | TGTGCCAGCAGTAGAAGACGCCCGGAGACCCAGTACTTC
- | TRBJ1-2 | TRBD1 | 15 | TRBV7-3 | CASSFRSGGVSGYTF | TGTGCCAGCAGCTTTCGGTCAGGGGGCGTCAGTGGCTACACCTTC
- | TRBJ2-7 | - | 11 | TRBV19 | CASGQPYEQYF | TGTGCCAGCGGACAACCCTACGAGCAGTACTTC
- | TRBJ1-1 | - | 13 | TRBV2 | CASSEAWNTEAFF | TGTGCCAGCAGTGAAGCGTGGAACACTGAAGCTTTCTTT
- | TRBJ2-7 | TRBD2 | 15 | TRBV11-3 | CASSPRTSGAYEQYF | TGTGCCAGCAGCCCAAGGACTAGCGGAGCCTACGAGCAGTACTTC
once | TRBJ2-5 | TRBD1 | 15 | TRBV7-2 | CASSPDRVYQETQYF | TGTGCCAGCAGTCCCGACAGGGTTTACCAAGAGACCCAGTACTTC
- | TRBJ2-7 | - | 16 | TRBV21-1 | CASSKIEDSRPYEQYF | TGTGCCAGCAGCAAAATTGAGGACAGCAGACCCTACGAGCAGTACTTC
- | TRBJ2-3 | - | 12 | TRBV10-3 | CAISESYYAQYF | TGTGCCATCAGTGAGTCTTACTATGCGCAGTATTTT
- | TRBJ1-1 | - | 13 | TRBV10-2 | CASTVGMNTEAFF | TGCGCCAGCACGGTTGGGATGAACACTGAAGCTTTCTTT
- | TRBJ1-4 | TRBD1 | 15 | TRBV28 | CASSFTGGIIEKLFF | TGTGCCAGCAGTTTTACAGGGGGCATCATTGAAAAACTGTTTTTT
- | TRBJ2-1 | TRBD2 | 15 | TRBV5-1 | CASSTGLAGGNEQFF | TGCGCCAGCAGCACCGGACTAGCGGGAGGAAATGAGCAGTTCTTC
- | TRBJ2-5 | - | 15 | TRBV18 | CASSPRLMEVETQYF | TGTGCCAGCTCACCACGGCTAATGGAGGTTGAGACCCAGTACTTC
once | TRBJ2-1 | - | 16 | TRBV9 | CASSLSTGSSYNEQFF | TGTGCCAGCAGCTTGAGCACGGGAAGCTCCTACAATGAGCAGTTCTTC
- | TRBJ2-3 | TRBD1 | 12 | TRBV29-1 | CSVGQQGLAQYF | TGCAGCGTTGGTCAACAGGGGTTAGCGCAGTATTTT
- | TRBJ2-2 | - | 14 | TRBV6-5 | CAIRSGDPTGELFF | TGTGCCATCAGATCGGGGGACCCGACCGGGGAGCTGTTTTTT
once | TRBJ2-7 | TRBD2 | 16 | TRBV7-6 | CASSRISGSSSYEQYF | TGTGCCAGCAGCCGAATTAGCGGGTCGAGCTCCTACGAGCAGTACTTC
- | TRBJ2-7 | TRBD2 | 14 | TRBV27 | CASSLAGGTSEQYF | TGTGCCAGCAGCTTAGCGGGAGGCACGAGCGAGCAGTACTTC
- | TRBJ2-1 | - | 13 | TRBV6-5 | CASSRPGWYEQFF | TGTGCCAGCAGCAGGCCCGGGTGGTATGAGCAGTTCTTC
- | TRBJ2-1 | - | 17 | TRBV19 | CASSTRVGGAGYNEQFF | TGTGCCAGTAGTACTAGGGTTGGGGGCGCGGGTTACAATGAGCAGTTCTTC
- | TRBJ2-1 | - | 17 | TRBV2 | CASSGGALVQPYNEQFF | TGTGCCAGCAGTGGTGGGGCTTTAGTGCAACCCTACAATGAGCAGTTCTTC
- | TRBJ2-7 | - | 12 | TRBV15 | CATSRDTGEQYF | TGTGCCACCAGCAGAGATACGGGGGAGCAGTACTTC
- | TRBJ2-3 | - | 13 | TRBV30 | CAWSVHPMDTQYF | TGTGCCTGGAGTGTACACCCGATGGATACGCAGTATTTT
- | TRBJ2-1 | - | 14 | TRBV5-1 | CASSLEARVNEQFF | TGCGCCAGCAGCTTGGAGGCTAGGGTTAATGAGCAGTTCTTC
- | TRBJ2-7 | - | 13 | TRBV2 | CASRTVSSYEQYF | TGTGCCAGTCGGACAGTGAGCTCCTACGAGCAGTACTTC
- | TRBJ2-7 | TRBD1 | 19 | TRBV15 | CATSRDGGEAGTVTYEQYF | TGTGCCACCAGCAGAGATGGGGGCGAGGCCGGGACAGTCACCTACGAGCAGTACTTC
- | TRBJ2-1 | - | 15 | TRBV5-6 | CASSLGGTSDNEQFF | TGTGCCAGCAGCTTAGGCGGGACGTCCGACAATGAGCAGTTCTTC
- | TRBJ2-3 | TRBD1 | 18 | TRBV10-2 | CASRLDRGLAAITDTQYF | TGCGCCAGCAGGTTGGACAGGGGGCTAGCGGCTATCACAGATACGCAGTATTTT
- | TRBJ2-2 | TRBD2 | 14 | TRBV6-5 | CASSYILAGGELFF | TGTGCCAGCAGTTACATTTTAGCGGGCGGGGAGCTGTTTTTT
- | TRBJ1-5 | - | 14 | TRBV27 | CASSPLGSNQPQHF | TGTGCCAGCAGCCCTTTGGGTAGCAATCAGCCCCAGCATTTT
once | TRBJ2-2 | TRBD2 | 16 | TRBV7-9 | CASSPTSGRGTGELFF | TGTGCCAGCAGTCCCACTAGCGGGAGAGGCACCGGGGAGCTGTTTTTT
- | TRBJ2-7 | TRBD2 | 12 | TRBV19 | CASSPGGYEQYF | TGTGCCAGTAGTCCGGGGGGCTACGAGCAGTACTTC
- | TRBJ2-2 | - | 13 | TRBV9 | CASSVGADGELFF | TGTGCCAGCAGCGTAGGGGCGGACGGGGAGCTGTTTTTT
- | TRBJ2-3 | TRBD1 | 15 | TRBV19 | CASSIGTGIIDTQYF | TGTGCCAGTAGTATTGGGACAGGGATTATAGATACGCAGTATTTT
few | TRBJ2-1 | - | 13 | TRBV7-9 | CASSLTPYNEQFF | TGTGCCAGCAGCCTCACTCCATACAATGAGCAGTTCTTC
- | TRBJ2-7 | TRBD1 | 14 | TRBV27 | CASSTRDRAVEQYF | TGTGCCAGCAGTACCCGGGACAGGGCTGTCGAGCAGTACTTC
- | TRBJ2-3 | - | 17 | TRBV7-2 | CASSSHFLGGGTDTQYF | TGTGCCAGCAGCTCCCACTTTCTCGGGGGCGGCACAGATACGCAGTATTTT
- | TRBJ2-7 | TRBD2 | 14 | TRBV15 | CATSRGSLPYEQYF | TGTGCCACCAGCCGCGGGAGCCTGCCCTACGAGCAGTACTTC